The rows below give T cell receptor beta chains drawn from one sample of a study of cytomegalovirus exposure and HLA in healthy donors. Produced via immunoSEQ multiplex PCR; TCRdb's table is partial and in-frame only. The table includes under 55,000 clones, around 72% detected once. The sequencing input was PBMCs. The receptors derive from a man younger than 35 in good health and CMV-seronegative. Both conserved end residues are part of each CDR3. The D gene is left open where the match is weak. A clone size is listed for some rows: how often the clone was seen (once, few, many), or a class if it is expanded.

d_gene	v_gene	abundance	j_gene	CDR3nt	CDR3aa
.	TRBV10-3	.	TRBJ2-7	TGTGCCACTTGTACAGGGTACTCTTCCTACGAGCAGTACTTC	CATCTGYSSYEQYF
TRBD2	TRBV27	few	TRBJ2-7	TGTGCCAGCAGTTTAGCGGGAGGGCCCTACGAGCAGTACTTC	CASSLAGGPYEQYF
.	TRBV28	.	TRBJ2-2	TGTGCCAGCAGTTTTAGTTGGGAGTCCGGGGAGCTGTTTTTT	CASSFSWESGELFF
TRBD1	TRBV4-2	.	TRBJ1-2	TGTGCCAGCAGCCTCGCAGGGGGCGAGGGCTACACCTTC	CASSLAGGEGYTF
.	TRBV4-1	once	TRBJ1-4	TGCGCCAGCAGCCCGACCACAGAAGTGGCAGGACTTGCGGCTAATGAAAAACTGTTTTTT	CASSPTTEVAGLAANEKLFF
TRBD1	TRBV6-5	.	TRBJ2-7	TGTGCCAGCAGTCTGTACCGGACAGGGAATGAGCAGTACTTC	CASSLYRTGNEQYF
.	TRBV9	.	TRBJ2-1	TGTGCCAGCAGCGAACGGGATGACAATGAGCAGTTCTTC	CASSERDDNEQFF
.	TRBV28	.	TRBJ1-5	TGTGCCAGCAGTCACAGGGCGCCAGGGAATCAGCCCCAGCATTTT	CASSHRAPGNQPQHF
.	TRBV7-6	.	TRBJ2-2	TGTGCCAGCAGCGTATCCGGGTCCGGAGGCACCGGGGAGCTGTTTTTT	CASSVSGSGGTGELFF
.	TRBV6-1	.	TRBJ1-1	TGTGCCAGCACCGCTGGCGGAACTGAAGCTTTCTTT	CASTAGGTEAFF
TRBD1	TRBV4-3	medium-sized	TRBJ1-5	TGCGCCAGCAGCCAGGATCCAGTGGGACAGGCGTTCAATCAGCCCCAGCATTTT	CASSQDPVGQAFNQPQHF
.	TRBV18	.	TRBJ1-1	TGTGCCAGCTCAATCGGGACTCCGGGGAACACTGAAGCTTTCTTT	CASSIGTPGNTEAFF
TRBD1	TRBV5-4	few	TRBJ2-7	TGTGCCAGCAGTCGGGACAGTAGCTCCTACGAGCAGTACTTC	CASSRDSSSYEQYF
.	TRBV28	few	TRBJ2-5	TGTGCCAGCAGTTTATCGGGAGTAGGCCAAGAGACCCAGTACTTC	CASSLSGVGQETQYF
TRBD1	TRBV27	.	TRBJ1-3	TGTGCCAGCAGCGACTTACGGACAGGGCTCCCCCTCTCTGGAAACACCATATATTTT	CASSDLRTGLPLSGNTIYF
TRBD2	TRBV10-3	.	TRBJ2-1	TGTGCCATCAGCACCGGGACTACAGATGAGCAGTTCTTC	CAISTGTTDEQFF
TRBD2	TRBV6-4	.	TRBJ2-3	TGTGCCAGCAGTCCCGGGACTAACACAGATACGCAGTATTTT	CASSPGTNTDTQYF